Each of the 25 T cell receptor beta chains below was sequenced from the same sample in a study of neurological immune-mediated disorders. TCRdb reprocessed the 5' RACE reads via MiXCR and lists one record per CDR3 protein. The sample lists about 80,000 distinct CDR3 sequences, 5% to 6.5% occurring once. The time point is: longitudinal time-point 2. Sequences were obtained from PBMCs. The receptors were gathered from a woman aged 55-69 years with multiple sclerosis.

This clonotype was counted at least ten times. One end of the junction does not line up with germline, which may come from a read error. The chain recombines TRBV7-2 with TRBJ2-1; 9 nucleotides line up with TRBD2. The length of the CDR3 is 11 residues. Germline lookup yields CDR1 SGHTA and CDR2 FQGNSA. The CDR3 DNA reads as TGCGCGGGGGGGAAATACAATGAGCAGTTCTTC. Encoded protein: CAGGKYNEQFF.

Ten or more counts support this clonotype. This chain connects TRBV5-1 to TRBJ2-3, with D unclear. Germline loops: CDR1 SGHRS, CDR2 YFSETQ. Between the trimmed V and J ends, which lost 4 bases and 4 bases, there was a span of 16 bases. This CDR3 has 15 amino acids. CDR3 nucleotides: TGCGCCAGCAGCCCGGGCCCCTCGATCCCAGATACGCAGTATTTT. It is translated as CASSPGPSIPDTQYF.

J is TRBJ2-7 and V is TRBV27; possibly TRBD2 for D (7 bases). There are 14 residues in the CDR3. V lost 5 bases and J lost 3, with 14 bases in between. Germline-derived CDR1 and CDR2 are MNHEY and SMNVEV (reference sequence). The CDR3 coding sequence is TGTGCCAGCAGTAGGGGGGGGGGCATCTACGAGCAGTACTTC. This codes for CASSRGGGIYEQYF.

This clonotype was counted many times. This rearrangement joins TRBV15 to TRBJ2-3; D may be TRBD1 or TRBD2 (5 bases each). In germline, CDR1 is LNHNV, CDR2 YYDKDF (reference sequence). This CDR3 region has 16 residues. V was cut by 0 bases and J by 2 bases, with 12 bases left in between. Written as DNA, the CDR3 is TGTGCCACCAGCAGAGAAGCCGGGACGGTCACAGATACGCAGTATTTT. Its translation: CATSREAGTVTDTQYF.

This clonotype was seen at least ten times. The chain employs TRBV7-8 and TRBJ2-2; no clear D gene. There are 12 residues in the CDR3. Trimming removed 5 bases at V and 9 bases at J, with 10 bases between. Germline-derived CDR1 and CDR2 are SGHVS and FQNEAQ. The CDR3 DNA follows: TGTGCCAGCAGCCCCTTTAATCGGGAGCTGTTTTTT. This encodes CASSPFNRELFF.

This clonotype was detected ten times or more. The chain carries TRBV20-1 and TRBJ2-7; 8 nucleotides agree with TRBD1. The trim removed 6 bases at V and 7 bases at J, leaving 8 bases unmatched. The V gene's germline CDR1 is DFQATT and CDR2 SNEGSKA (reference sequence). The CDR3 length is 12 residues. This chain's CDR3 is CSANRQGWEQYF. In DNA form, the CDR3 reads TGCAGTGCGAACCGACAGGGGTGGGAGCAGTACTTC.

This clonotype was detected many times. The J gene is TRBJ2-1, the V gene TRBV5-1; D perhaps matches TRBD1 (5 bases). CDR3 length: 13 amino acids. The V end lost 0 bases, the J end lost 8 bases, and 9 bases lay between the germline ends. The germline V gene encodes CDR1 SGHRS and CDR2 YFSETQ. The CDR3 nucleotides read TGCGCCAGCAGCTTGGCCCCCAGGGATGAGCAGTTCTTC. Translating it yields CASSLAPRDEQFF.

A word on this clonotype: This may arise from a read error, as a much more abundant clone is one base away. The V call is TRBV14, the J call TRBJ2-1; no reliable D call. Germline V gene data show CDR1 as SGHDN and CDR2 as FVKESK. The CDR3 covers 11 residues. Trimming removed 10 bases at V and 13 bases at J, with 17 bases between. This CDR3 reads CAISVEGLQFF. The CDR3 DNA reads TGTGCCATCAGTGTTGAAGGTCTACAGTTCTTC.

Of note for this clonotype: No DNA is shown, since the ends of the CDR3 on it are uncertain; the CDR3 is the one TCRdb lists. The chain joins TRBV13 to TRBJ1-1; the table calls TRBD1, which could not be checked here. The CDR3 is 21 residues long, ends included. In germline, CDR1 is PRHDT, CDR2 FYEKMQ (reference sequence). CDR3 sequence: CASSFYICSARVGTVNTEAFF.

Many counts were recorded for this clonotype. This chain connects TRBV6-5 to TRBJ2-5; weak D call: TRBD2 (5 bases). The CDR3 has 14 residues. The germline gives CDR1 MNHEY, CDR2 SVGAGI. V shed 6 bases and J shed 1 base, with 12 bases lying between them. This CDR3 is CASSPDWLQETQYF. DNA for the CDR3: TGTGCCAGCAGCCCGGACTGGCTCCAAGAGACCCAGTACTTC.

This clonotype was detected ten times or more. Compared with germline, one end of the junction differs, possibly owing to a read error. The chain links TRBV20-1 to TRBJ2-7, with 8 positions matching TRBD1. The CDR3 covers 12 residues. CDR1 is DFQATT and CDR2 is SNEGSKA in the germline V gene (reference sequence). The CDR3 loop is CSARGTGYVQYF. CDR3 nucleotides: TGCAGTGCTAGAGGGACAGGGTACGTGCAGTACTTC.

This clonotype was detected many times. The rearrangement links TRBV5-1 to TRBJ2-6; D unclear. The V gene lost 2 bases and the J gene lost 0 bases, with 6 bases spanning the gap. This CDR3 has 15 residues. Germline V gives CDR1 SGHRS, CDR2 YFSETQ. The DNA of the CDR3 is TGCGCCAGCAGCTTAGGGTCCTCTGGGGCCAACGTCCTGACTTTC. As protein: CASSLGSSGANVLTF.

This clonotype was counted ten times or more. This chain connects TRBV6-6 to TRBJ1-5; possible D gene TRBD1, 6 bases. CDR3 length: 16 residues. The germline V and J ends were trimmed by 8 bases and 0 bases, with 17 bases remaining between them. Germline values: CDR1 MNHNY, CDR2 SVGAGI (reference sequence). The CDR3 region is CASRGGNRNSNQPQHF. The CDR3, as DNA: TGTGCCAGCCGAGGGGGGAACAGAAATAGCAATCAGCCCCAGCATTTT.

This clonotype came up many times. The chain uses TRBV7-2 and TRBJ2-3; a possible D gene is TRBD2 (6 bases). The CDR3 runs to 17 residues. The V end was cut by 3 bases, the J end by 5 bases, with 21 bases between. Per germline, CDR1 SGHTA and CDR2 FQGNSA. The DNA for the CDR3 is TGTGCCAGCAGCTTGATAAGTACGGGACTCCCACAAGATACGCAGTATTTT. This sequence encodes CASSLISTGLPQDTQYF. The variable domain in full, with the rest retrieved from reference TRBV7-2 and TRBJ2-3, is GAGVSQSPSNKVTEKGKDVELRCDPISGHTALYWYRQSLGQGLEFLIYFQGNSAPDKSGLPSDRFSAERTGGSVSTLTIQRTQQEDSAVYLCASSLISTGLPQDTQYFGPGTRLTVL.

In this sample, this clonotype turned up many times. J is TRBJ2-7 and V is TRBV6-1; 8 bases map to TRBD1. The germline gives CDR1 MNHNS, CDR2 SASEGT. CDR3 length: 15 residues. V lost 2 bases, J lost 4 bases, and 7 bases stayed unmatched. Here the CDR3 reads CASSETGTGIYEQYF. CDR3 DNA: TGTGCCAGCAGTGAAACAGGGACAGGTATATACGAGCAGTACTTC.

In the case of this clonotype: This may be a read error, as it is one base from a much larger clone. The chain employs TRBV6-6 and TRBJ2-7; TRBD1 aligns across 10 bases. Germline V gene lookup returns CDR1 MNHNY and CDR2 SVGAGI (reference sequence). The length of the CDR3 is 14 residues. DNA for the CDR3: TGTGTCAGCAGGACGGGACAGGGGCCCTACGAGCAGTACTTC. This sequence encodes CVSRTGQGPYEQYF.

This clonotype was observed many times. The CDR3 region has the DNA TGTGCCAGCAGCTTAGTTGGGTCAGAGACCCAGTACTTC. This encodes CASSLVGSETQYF. The chain couples TRBV7-6 to TRBJ2-5; no clear D gene. Germline V gene data show CDR1 as SGHVS and CDR2 as FNYEAQ. There are 13 residues in the CDR3. Trimming left V 1 base short and J 4 bases short, with 7 bases between.

This clonotype was seen repeatedly, ten times or more. The chain joins TRBV5-1 to TRBJ1-1, with D perhaps matching TRBD1 (5 bases). This CDR3 region has 15 residues. The V gene's germline CDR1 is SGHRS and CDR2 YFSETQ. V dropped 0 bases and J dropped 1 base, with 10 bases sitting between them. The CDR3 DNA is TGCGCCAGCAGCTTGGAGTGGGGGAGGAACACTGAAGCTTTCTTT. This translates into CASSLEWGRNTEAFF.

This clonotype was seen repeatedly, ten times or more. The rearrangement links TRBV5-1 to TRBJ2-3; 9 bases map to TRBD2. CDR1 SGHRS and CDR2 YFSETQ come from the germline V gene. V shed 5 bases, J shed 5 bases, and the junction held 12 bases outside the gene matches. CDR3 size: 16 residues. This CDR3 is CASRNWAGGRGDTQYF. The CDR3, as DNA: TGCGCCAGCAGAAATTGGGCGGGGGGGCGTGGAGATACGCAGTATTTT.

This clonotype showed up many times. The chain employs TRBV20-1 and TRBJ2-5; D is possibly TRBD2 (6 bases). Deletions cut 0 bases from V and 5 bases from J, with 16 bases between. From germline, CDR1 is DFQATT and CDR2 SNEGSKA (reference sequence). The CDR3 is 15 residues long. The CDR3 coding sequence is TGCAGTGCTAGAGATCCACGCGGAGGGAGGGAGACCCAGTACTTC. The encoded protein is CSARDPRGGRETQYF.

This clonotype was counted ten times or more. This rearrangement joins TRBV5-1 to TRBJ2-7; 9 bases agree with TRBD1. The CDR3 extends over 11 amino acids. The germline V gene encodes CDR1 SGHRS and CDR2 YFSETQ. Trimming at V came to 5 bases and at J to 6 bases, leaving 0 bases not matched to a gene. CDR3 sequence (DNA): TGCGCCAGCAGGGGACAGGGCGAGCAGTACTTC. Its protein is CASRGQGEQYF.

This clonotype was seen at least ten times. The chain has TRBV5-1 and TRBJ1-6; possibly TRBD1 for D (5 bases). The germline CDR1 and CDR2 sequences are SGHRS and YFSETQ. The V end lost 4 bases, the J end lost 5 bases, and 10 bases lay between the germline ends. The length of the CDR3 is 14 residues. The CDR3 nucleotides read TGCGCCAGCAGCGGGAGCAGGGATAATTCACCCCTCCACTTT. This encodes CASSGSRDNSPLHF.

At least ten counts were recorded for this clonotype. The rearrangement joins TRBV6-5 to TRBJ2-7, with D perhaps TRBD1 or TRBD2 (5 bases each). Trimming took off 5 bases at V and 3 bases at J, with 11 bases between the two ends. The CDR3 length is 13 residues. The germline CDR1 and CDR2 sequences are MNHEY and SVGAGI. CDR3 DNA: TGTGCCAGCAGTACAGGAGGAGACTACGAGCAGTACTTC. This sequence encodes CASSTGGDYEQYF.

This clonotype was seen repeatedly, ten times or more. This rearrangement joins TRBV12-3 or TRBV12-4 to TRBJ1-4; tentatively, D is TRBD1 (6 bases). The CDR3 contains 15 residues. Trimming shortened V by 1 base and J by 7 bases, and 13 bases separated the two germline ends. For the CDR3, the DNA is TGTGCCAGCAGTTTAGGGGGGGGCCAGGGTGAAAAACTGTTTTTT. As protein: CASSLGGGQGEKLFF.

This clonotype was seen repeatedly, ten times or more. The gene calls are TRBV5-1 and TRBJ1-5; unclear D gene. Germline V lookup: CDR1 SGHRS, CDR2 YFSETQ. Between the trimmed V and J ends, which lost 0 bases and 0 bases, there was a span of 4 bases. This CDR3 contains 14 residues. CDR3 bases: TGCGCCAGCAGCTTGGTGGTTAGCAATCAGCCCCAGCATTTT. Amino acid sequence: CASSLVVSNQPQHF.